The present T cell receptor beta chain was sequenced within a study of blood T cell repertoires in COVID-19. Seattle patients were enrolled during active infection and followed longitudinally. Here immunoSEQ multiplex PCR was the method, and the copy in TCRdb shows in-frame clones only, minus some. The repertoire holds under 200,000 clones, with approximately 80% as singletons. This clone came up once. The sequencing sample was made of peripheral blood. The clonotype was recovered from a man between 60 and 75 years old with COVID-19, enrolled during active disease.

CDR3 DNA sequence: TGTGCCAGCAGCCAAGGCGAGGCAGGCAATCAGCCCCAGCATTTT. Translating it yields CASSQGEAGNQPQHF. This chain uses TRBV3-1 (or the pseudogene TRBV3-2) with TRBJ1-5, with no clear D. Germline-derived CDR1 and CDR2 are LGHDT and YNNKEL (reference sequence). The CDR3 extends over 15 amino acids. The V end lost 1 base, the J end lost 2 bases, and 9 bases lay between the germline ends.